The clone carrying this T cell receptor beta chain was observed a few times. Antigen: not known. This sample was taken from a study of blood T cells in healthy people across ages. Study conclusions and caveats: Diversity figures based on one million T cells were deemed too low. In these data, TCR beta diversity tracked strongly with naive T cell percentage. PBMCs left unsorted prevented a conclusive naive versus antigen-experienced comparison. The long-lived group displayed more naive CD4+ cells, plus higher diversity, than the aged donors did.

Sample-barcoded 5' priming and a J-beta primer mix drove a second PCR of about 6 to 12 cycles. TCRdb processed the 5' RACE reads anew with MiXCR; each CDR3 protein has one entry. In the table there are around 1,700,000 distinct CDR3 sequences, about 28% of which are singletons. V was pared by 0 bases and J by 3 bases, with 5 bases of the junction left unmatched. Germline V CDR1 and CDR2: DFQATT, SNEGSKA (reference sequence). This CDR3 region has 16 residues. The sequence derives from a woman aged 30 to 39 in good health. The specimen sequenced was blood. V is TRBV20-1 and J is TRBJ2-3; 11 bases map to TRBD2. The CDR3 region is CSAREFLAGGTDTQYF. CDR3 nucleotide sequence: TGCAGTGCTAGAGAATTTCTAGCGGGGGGAACAGATACGCAGTATTTT.